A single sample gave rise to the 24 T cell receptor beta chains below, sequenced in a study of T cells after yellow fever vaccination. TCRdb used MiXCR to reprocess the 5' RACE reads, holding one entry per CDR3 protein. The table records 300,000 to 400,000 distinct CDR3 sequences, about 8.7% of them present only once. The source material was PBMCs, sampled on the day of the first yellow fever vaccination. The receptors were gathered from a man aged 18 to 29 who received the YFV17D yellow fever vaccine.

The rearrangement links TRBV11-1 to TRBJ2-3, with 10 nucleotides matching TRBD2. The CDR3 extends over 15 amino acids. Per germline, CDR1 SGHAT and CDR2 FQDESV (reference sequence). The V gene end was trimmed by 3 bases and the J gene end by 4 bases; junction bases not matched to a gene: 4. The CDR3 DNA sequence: TGTGCCAGCAGCTTCCCGGGACTAGCGTCAGATACGCAGTATTTT. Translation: CASSFPGLASDTQYF.

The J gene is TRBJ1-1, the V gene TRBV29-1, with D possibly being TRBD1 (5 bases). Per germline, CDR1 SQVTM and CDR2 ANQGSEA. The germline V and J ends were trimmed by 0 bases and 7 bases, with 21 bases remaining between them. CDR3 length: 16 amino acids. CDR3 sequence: CSVEDEVSMGQNEAFF. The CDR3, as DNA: TGCAGCGTTGAAGATGAGGTTTCGATGGGGCAGAATGAAGCTTTCTTT. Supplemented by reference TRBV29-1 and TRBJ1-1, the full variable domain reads SAVISQKPSRDICQRGTSLTIQCQVDSQVTMMFWYRQQPGQSLTLIATANQGSEATYESGFVIDKFPISRPNLTFSTLTVSNMSPEDSSIYLCSVEDEVSMGQNEAFFGQGTRLTVV.

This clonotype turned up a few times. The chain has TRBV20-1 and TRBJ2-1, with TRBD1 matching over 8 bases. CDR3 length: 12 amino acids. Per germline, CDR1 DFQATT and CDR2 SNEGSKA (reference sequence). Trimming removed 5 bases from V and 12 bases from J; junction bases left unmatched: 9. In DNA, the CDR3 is TGCAGTGCTGCGGACAGGGACCCGTTGCAGTTCTTC. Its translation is CSAADRDPLQFF.

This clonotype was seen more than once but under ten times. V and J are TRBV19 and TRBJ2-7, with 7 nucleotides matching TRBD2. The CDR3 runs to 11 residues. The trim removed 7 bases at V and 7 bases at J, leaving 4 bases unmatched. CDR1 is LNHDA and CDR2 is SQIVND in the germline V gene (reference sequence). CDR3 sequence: CASTGGGEQYF. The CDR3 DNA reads TGTGCCAGTACCGGCGGGGGTGAGCAGTACTTC.

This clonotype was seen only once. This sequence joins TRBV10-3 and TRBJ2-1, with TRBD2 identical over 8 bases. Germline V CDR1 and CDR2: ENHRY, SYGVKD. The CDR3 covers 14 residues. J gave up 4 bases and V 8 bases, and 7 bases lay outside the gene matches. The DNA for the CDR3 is TGTGCCATCGCGGCGGGGGGACGTTACAATGAGCAGTTCTTC. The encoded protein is CAIAAGGRYNEQFF.

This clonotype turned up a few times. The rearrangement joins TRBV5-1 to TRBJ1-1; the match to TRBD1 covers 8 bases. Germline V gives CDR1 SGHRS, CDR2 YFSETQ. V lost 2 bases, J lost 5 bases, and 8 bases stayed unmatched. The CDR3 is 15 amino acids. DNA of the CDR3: TGCGCCAGCAGCTTAGCGACAGGGGTCTGGACTGAAGCTTTCTTT. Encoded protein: CASSLATGVWTEAFF. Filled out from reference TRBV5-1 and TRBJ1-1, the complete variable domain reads KAGVTQTPRYLIKTRGQQVTLSCSPISGHRSVSWYQQTPGQGLQFLFEYFSETQRNKGNFPGRFSGRQFSNSRSEMNVSTLELGDSALYLCASSLATGVWTEAFFGQGTRLTVV.

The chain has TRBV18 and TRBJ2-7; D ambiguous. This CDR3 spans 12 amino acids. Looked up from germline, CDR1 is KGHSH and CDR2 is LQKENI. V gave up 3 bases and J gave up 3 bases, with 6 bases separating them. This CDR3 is CASSPGRYEQYV. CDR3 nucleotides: TGTGCCAGCTCACCGGGTCGCTACGAGCAGTACGTC.

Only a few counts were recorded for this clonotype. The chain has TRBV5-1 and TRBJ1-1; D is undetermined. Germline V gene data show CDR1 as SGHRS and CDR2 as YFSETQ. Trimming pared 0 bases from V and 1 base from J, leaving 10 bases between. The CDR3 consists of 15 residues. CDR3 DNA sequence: TGCGCCAGCAGCTTGGTTTTGTCAGAGAACACTGAAGCTTTCTTT. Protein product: CASSLVLSENTEAFF.

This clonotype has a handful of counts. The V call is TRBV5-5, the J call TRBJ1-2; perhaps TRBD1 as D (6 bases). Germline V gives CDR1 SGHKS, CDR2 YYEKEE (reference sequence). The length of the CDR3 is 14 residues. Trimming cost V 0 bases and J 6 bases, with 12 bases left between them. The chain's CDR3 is CASSLGQARDGYTF. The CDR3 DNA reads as TGTGCCAGCAGCTTGGGACAGGCGAGGGATGGCTACACCTTC.

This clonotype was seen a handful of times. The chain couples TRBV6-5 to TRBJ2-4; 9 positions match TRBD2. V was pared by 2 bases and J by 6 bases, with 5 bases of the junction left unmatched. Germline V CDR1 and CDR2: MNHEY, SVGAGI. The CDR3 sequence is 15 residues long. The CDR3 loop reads CASSYTREGGNIQYF. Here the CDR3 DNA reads TGTGCCAGCAGTTACACGCGGGAGGGGGGAAACATTCAGTACTTC.

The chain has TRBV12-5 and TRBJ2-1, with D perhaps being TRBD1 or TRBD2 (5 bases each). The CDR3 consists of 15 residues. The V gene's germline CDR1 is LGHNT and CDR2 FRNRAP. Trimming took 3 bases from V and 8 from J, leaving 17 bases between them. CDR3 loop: CASGFGWGSGDEQFF. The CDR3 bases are TGTGCTAGTGGTTTCGGGTGGGGGAGTGGGGATGAGCAGTTCTTC.

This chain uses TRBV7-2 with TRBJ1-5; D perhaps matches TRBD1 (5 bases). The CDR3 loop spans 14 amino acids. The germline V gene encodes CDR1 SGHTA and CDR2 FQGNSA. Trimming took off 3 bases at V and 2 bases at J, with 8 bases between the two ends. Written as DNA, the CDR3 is TGTGCCAGCAGCTTTACAGGACGCAATCAGCCCCAGCATTTT. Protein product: CASSFTGRNQPQHF.

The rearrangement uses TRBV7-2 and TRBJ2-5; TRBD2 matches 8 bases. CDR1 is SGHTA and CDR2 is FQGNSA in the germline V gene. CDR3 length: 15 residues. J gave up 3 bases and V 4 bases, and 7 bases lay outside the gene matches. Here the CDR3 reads CASSWGGSGEETQYF. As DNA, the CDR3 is TGTGCCAGCAGCTGGGGGGGTAGCGGGGAAGAGACCCAGTACTTC.

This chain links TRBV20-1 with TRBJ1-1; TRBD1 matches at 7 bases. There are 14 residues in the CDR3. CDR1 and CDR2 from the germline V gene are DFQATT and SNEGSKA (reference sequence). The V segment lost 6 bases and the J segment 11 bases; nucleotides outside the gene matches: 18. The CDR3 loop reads CSAPDDRASETAFF. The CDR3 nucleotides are TGCAGTGCACCAGATGACAGGGCGAGCGAAACGGCTTTCTTT.

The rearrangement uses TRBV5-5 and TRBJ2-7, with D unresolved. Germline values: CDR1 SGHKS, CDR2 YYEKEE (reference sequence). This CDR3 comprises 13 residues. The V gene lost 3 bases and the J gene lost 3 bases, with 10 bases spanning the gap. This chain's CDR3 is CASSWSNYYEQYF. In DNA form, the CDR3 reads TGTGCCAGCAGCTGGTCCAACTACTACGAGCAGTACTTC.

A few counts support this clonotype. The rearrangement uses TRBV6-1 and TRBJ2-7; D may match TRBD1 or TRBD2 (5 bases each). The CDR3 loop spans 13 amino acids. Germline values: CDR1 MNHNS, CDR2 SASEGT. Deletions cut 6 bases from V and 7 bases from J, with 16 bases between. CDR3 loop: CASRINRGAEQYV. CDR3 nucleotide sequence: TGTGCCAGCAGGATAAATAGAGGGGCTGAGCAGTACGTC.

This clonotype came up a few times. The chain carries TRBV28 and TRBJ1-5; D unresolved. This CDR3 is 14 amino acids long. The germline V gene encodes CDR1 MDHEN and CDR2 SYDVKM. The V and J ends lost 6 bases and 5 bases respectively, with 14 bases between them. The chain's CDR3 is CASSQGPNYQPQHF. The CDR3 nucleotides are TGTGCCAGCAGCCAAGGACCTAATTATCAGCCCCAGCATTTT.

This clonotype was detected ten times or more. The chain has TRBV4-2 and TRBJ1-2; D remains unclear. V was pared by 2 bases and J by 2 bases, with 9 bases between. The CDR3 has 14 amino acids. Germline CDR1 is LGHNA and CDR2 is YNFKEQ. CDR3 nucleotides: TGTGCCAGCAGCCAAAGGCTCGGGAACTATGGCTACACCTTC. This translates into CASSQRLGNYGYTF.

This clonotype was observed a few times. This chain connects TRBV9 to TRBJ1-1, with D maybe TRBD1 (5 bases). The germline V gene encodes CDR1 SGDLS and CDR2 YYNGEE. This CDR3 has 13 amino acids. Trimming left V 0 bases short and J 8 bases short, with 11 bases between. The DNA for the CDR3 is TGTGCCAGCAGCGTAGGAACAGGCTCGGAAGCTTTCTTT. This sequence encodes CASSVGTGSEAFF.

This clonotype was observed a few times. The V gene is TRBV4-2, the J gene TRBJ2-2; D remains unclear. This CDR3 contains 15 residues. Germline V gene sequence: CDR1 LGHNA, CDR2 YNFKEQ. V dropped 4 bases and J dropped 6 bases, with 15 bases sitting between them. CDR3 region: CASSPPLGVAGELFF. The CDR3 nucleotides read TGTGCCAGCAGCCCGCCTTTGGGTGTCGCCGGGGAGCTGTTTTTT.

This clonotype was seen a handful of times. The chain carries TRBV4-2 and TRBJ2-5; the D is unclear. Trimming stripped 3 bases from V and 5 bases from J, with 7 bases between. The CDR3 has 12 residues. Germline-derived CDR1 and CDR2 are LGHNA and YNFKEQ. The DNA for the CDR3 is TGTGCCAGCAGCCAGCTTAGTGAGACCCAGTACTTC. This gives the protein CASSQLSETQYF.

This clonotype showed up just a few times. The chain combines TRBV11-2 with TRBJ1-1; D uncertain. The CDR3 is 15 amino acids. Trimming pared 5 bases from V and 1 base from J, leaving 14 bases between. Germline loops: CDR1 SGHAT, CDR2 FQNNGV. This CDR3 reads CASSPRWGSNTEAFF. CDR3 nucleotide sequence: TGTGCCAGCAGCCCCCGTTGGGGATCGAACACTGAAGCTTTCTTT.

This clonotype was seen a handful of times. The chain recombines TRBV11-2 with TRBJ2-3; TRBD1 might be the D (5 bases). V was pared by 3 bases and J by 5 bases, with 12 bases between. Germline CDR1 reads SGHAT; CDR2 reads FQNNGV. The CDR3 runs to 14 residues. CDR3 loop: CASSLGRVVDTQYF. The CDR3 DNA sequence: TGTGCCAGCAGCTTGGGGCGCGTGGTAGATACGCAGTATTTT.

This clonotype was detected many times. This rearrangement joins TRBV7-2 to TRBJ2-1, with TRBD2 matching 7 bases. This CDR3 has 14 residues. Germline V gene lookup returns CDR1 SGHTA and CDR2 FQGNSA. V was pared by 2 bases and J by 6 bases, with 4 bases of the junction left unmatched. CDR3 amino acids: CASSLWASGNEQFF. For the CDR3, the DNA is TGTGCCAGCAGCTTATGGGCTAGCGGCAATGAGCAGTTCTTC.